These 20 T cell receptor beta chains share one sample of origin, sequenced in a study of breast tumors, draining lymph nodes, adjacent tissues. TCRdb redid the calling of the multiplex PCR reads with MiXCR, one entry per CDR3 protein. The sample records 20,000 to 25,000 distinct CDR3 sequences, roughly 55% being singletons. The specimen sequenced was breast tumor tissue. These receptors all stem from a female donor with breast cancer. Some clones in this sample may be carry-over from other donors' samples.

This chain joins TRBV4-3 and TRBJ2-4; 11 bases align to TRBD2. CDR3 length equals 16 residues. Germline CDR1 reads LGHNA; CDR2 reads YSLEER. The ends lost 0 bases at V and 8 bases at J; junction bases unmatched: 6. The DNA of the CDR3 is TGCGCCAGCAGCCAAGATTTAGCGGGGGGGCAAGACATTCAGTACTTC. This gives the protein CASSQDLAGGQDIQYF.

In this sample, this clonotype turned up many times. The chain recombines TRBV7-6 with TRBJ2-1, with D maybe TRBD1 (6 bases). Trimming removed 5 bases at V and 0 bases at J, with 14 bases between. This CDR3 is built from 16 residues. The V gene's germline CDR1 is SGHVS and CDR2 FNYEAQ. CDR3 loop: CASSEDSTLSYNEQFF. The CDR3 bases are TGTGCCAGCAGCGAGGACAGCACTCTCTCCTACAATGAGCAGTTCTTC.

This clonotype was recorded a few times. The V and J genes are TRBV20-1 and TRBJ2-7; weak D call: TRBD2 (5 bases). Per germline, CDR1 DFQATT and CDR2 SNEGSKA (reference sequence). CDR3 size: 11 residues. Between the trimmed V and J ends, which lost 6 bases and 3 bases, there was a span of 9 bases. In nucleotides, the CDR3 is TGCAGTGCCGGGAAGGACTACGAGCAGTACTTC. As protein: CSAGKDYEQYF.

The CDR3 DNA sequence: TGTGCCAGCAGCGTAGAAGGGACAGGGCTAGGAAACACCATATATTTT. Protein product: CASSVEGTGLGNTIYF. The chain recombines TRBV9 with TRBJ1-3; 9 bases fit TRBD1. The CDR3 length is 16 residues. CDR1 is SGDLS and CDR2 is YYNGEE in the germline V gene. Trimming removed 0 bases from V and 4 bases from J; junction bases left unmatched: 5.

This clonotype was counted at least ten times. This chain links TRBV2 with TRBJ2-5, with no clear D. From germline, CDR1 is SNHLY and CDR2 FYNNEI. This CDR3 spans 11 amino acids. Trimming took 7 bases from V and 4 from J, leaving 7 bases between them. DNA of the CDR3: TGTGCCAGCACAATCAGAGAGACCCAGTACTTC. Translated, it gives CASTIRETQYF.

This clonotype appeared many times. A much larger clone lies one base from this, so it may be a read error. V is TRBV6-5 and J is TRBJ1-2, with 7 bases lining up with TRBD1. CDR1 MNHEY and CDR2 SVGAGI come from the germline V gene. This CDR3 has 13 amino acids. V gave up 5 bases and J gave up 7 bases; unmatched junction bases: 7. In DNA form, the CDR3 reads TGTGCCAGCAGTCATGAGGGGGCGGGTGGCTACACCTTC. It yields the protein CASSHEGAGGYTF.

This clonotype was counted ten times or more. This chain links TRBV7-9 with TRBJ2-1; D is unresolved. The CDR3 is 13 residues long. V lost 1 base, J lost 6 bases, and 7 bases lay in between. Germline V gene sequence: CDR1 SEHNR, CDR2 FQNEAQ (reference sequence). CDR3 residues: CASSLVVTNEQFF. The CDR3 DNA sequence: TGTGCCAGCAGCTTAGTGGTTACCAATGAGCAGTTCTTC.

This clonotype was recorded at least ten times. One base away lies a much larger clone, so this may be a sequencing read error. The V and J genes are TRBV7-8 and TRBJ2-5; no definite D call. Germline V CDR1 and CDR2: SGHVS, FQNEAQ. The CDR3 covers 15 residues. CDR3 loop: CASSLAGTGQETQHF. The CDR3 DNA follows: TGTGCCAGCAGCTTAGCAGGTACCGGCCAAGAGACCCAGCACTTC.

The V gene is TRBV11-2, the J gene TRBJ2-7; 8 positions agree with TRBD2. Germline CDR1 SGHAT, CDR2 FQNNGV. CDR3 length: 16 residues. V dropped 5 bases and J dropped 0; count of bases not matched to a gene: 9. CDR3 coding DNA: TGTGCCAGCAGCACAACATTTAGCGGGAACTCCTACGAGCAGTACTTC. This translates into CASSTTFSGNSYEQYF.

This clonotype was recorded once. The chain combines TRBV11-3 with TRBJ2-1; D is perhaps TRBD2 (5 bases). The CDR3 is 17 amino acids. CDR1 SGHNT and CDR2 YENEEA come from the germline V gene. The ends were cut back, 5 bases at V and 7 bases at J, with 24 bases in the middle. CDR3 nucleotide sequence: TGTGCCAGCAGCCAGGAAGCCTCTTGGGGAGCGAGGAATGAGCAGTTCTTC. It specifies CASSQEASWGARNEQFF.

In its sample, this clonotype was seen a few times. This chain joins TRBV25-1 and TRBJ1-2, with a tentative D call TRBD1 (5 bases). CDR3 length equals 11 residues. The germline gives CDR1 MGHDK, CDR2 SYGVNS. V was shortened by 6 bases and J by 8 bases, with 10 bases between the two germline ends. CDR3 in DNA: TGTGCCAGCAGGATGGGGGGAGGCTACACCTTC. It encodes CASRMGGGYTF.

Of note for this clonotype: The junction differs from germline at one of its ends, possibly a read error. The rearrangement joins TRBV7-9 to TRBJ2-5; unclear D gene. Germline V gene sequence: CDR1 SEHNR, CDR2 FQNEAQ (reference sequence). CDR3 length equals 15 residues. CDR3: CASSLYSPYQETQHF. The DNA of the CDR3 is TGTGCCAGCAGCTTGTATTCCCCGTACCAAGAGACCCAGCACTTC.

The chain carries TRBV20-1 and TRBJ2-1, with 12 bases identical to TRBD2. CDR3 length: 13 amino acids. CDR1 DFQATT and CDR2 SNEGSKA come from the germline V gene (reference sequence). With 6 bases clipped from V and 8 bases from J, the junction kept 5 bases outside the gene matches. The CDR3: CSAPGLAGDEQFF. The DNA for the CDR3 is TGCAGTGCACCGGGACTAGCGGGTGATGAGCAGTTCTTC.

This clonotype is termed medium-sized. The CDR3 is CASSPTGTTGNTIYF. The CDR3 DNA follows: TGCGCCAGCAGCCCGACAGGGACTACTGGAAACACCATATATTTT. V is TRBV5-1 and J is TRBJ1-3; TRBD1 matches at 7 bases. This CDR3 has 15 residues. Germline V gives CDR1 SGHRS, CDR2 YFSETQ. V was pared by 4 bases and J by 2 bases, with 6 bases of the junction left unmatched.

The rearrangement joins TRBV5-8 to TRBJ2-5, with 10 bases identical to TRBD2. Trimming removed 6 bases from V and 1 base from J; junction bases left unmatched: 6. Germline CDR1 and CDR2: SGHTS and YDEGEE. The CDR3 runs 15 residues. CDR3 coding DNA: TGTGCCAGCACCAATCTAGCGGGAGTCCAAGAGACCCAGTACTTC. Protein: CASTNLAGVQETQYF. The variable domain in full, with the rest retrieved from reference TRBV5-8 and TRBJ2-5, is EAGVTQSPTHLIKTRGQQATLRCSPISGHTSVYWYQQALGLGLQFLLWYDEGEERNRGNFPPRFSGRQFPNYSSELNVNALELEDSALYLCASTNLAGVQETQYFGPGTRLLVL.

A few counts support this clonotype. The chain employs TRBV9 and TRBJ1-1; maybe TRBD1 (5 bases). CDR1 is SGDLS, CDR2 YYNGEE, per germline. CDR3 length: 15 amino acids. Trimming removed 4 bases at V and 5 bases at J, with 18 bases between. The CDR3 protein is CASSPKRLRGTEAFF. In DNA form, the CDR3 reads TGTGCCAGCAGCCCAAAGAGGTTGAGGGGAACTGAAGCTTTCTTT.

Relative to its sample, this clonotype is medium-sized. V gene TRBV12-3 or TRBV12-4 combines with J gene TRBJ2-2; D ambiguous. V shed 7 bases and J shed 2 bases, with 8 bases lying between them. The CDR3 consists of 13 residues. The CDR3 nucleotides are TGTGCCAGCACTCTAATAAACACCGGGGAGCTGTTTTTT. It yields the protein CASTLINTGELFF.

The chain combines TRBV19 with TRBJ2-7; D is unclear. The CDR3 spans 13 residues. Trimming pared 1 base from V and 8 bases from J, leaving 12 bases between. Germline V gives CDR1 LNHDA, CDR2 SQIVND (reference sequence). This CDR3 reads CASSIAEGRQQYF. CDR3 sequence (DNA): TGTGCCAGTAGTATAGCTGAAGGGCGCCAGCAGTACTTC.

This rearrangement joins TRBV12-3 or TRBV12-4 to TRBJ1-4; TRBD1 matches at 8 bases. The V gene end was trimmed by 4 bases and the J gene end by 8 bases; junction bases not matched to a gene: 6. The length of the CDR3 is 14 residues. The chain's CDR3 is CASSYRGAREKLFF. Written as DNA, the CDR3 is TGTGCCAGCAGTTACAGGGGGGCCAGGGAAAAACTGTTTTTT.

The chain joins TRBV19 to TRBJ1-2, with no clear D. The CDR3 totals 11 residues. Germline V gene data show CDR1 as LNHDA and CDR2 as SQIVND (reference sequence). Trimming removed 9 bases from V and 5 bases from J, with 10 bases in between. The CDR3 sequence: CASFIPYGYTF. The CDR3 region has the DNA TGTGCCAGCTTTATACCGTATGGCTACACCTTC.